A selection of T cell receptor beta chains follows, all from one sample in a study of vaccination effects on CD4 cells after COVID-19. For these receptors, no antigen is known. Generated by immunoSEQ multiplex PCR, the TCRdb table keeps only in-frame clones and is missing some. The sample has 20,000 to 25,000 clones; roughly 75% are singletons. Sequences were derived from CD4+ T cells from PBMCs cultured with HCoV-NL63 spike peptides, sampled before COVID-19 vaccination. Receptors were obtained from a human donor who received a COVID-19 vaccine. CDR3s include the opening cysteine and the closing phenylalanine or tryptophan. The D gene is left open where the match is weak. A row's size may be missing; if present it is once, few, many or a size class.

size: NA; J: TRBJ2-5; V: TRBV6-2/TRBV6-3; D: TRBD2; CDR3: CASSPGTSEPETQYF; DNA: TGTGCCAGCAGTCCCGGGACTAGCGAACCAGAGACCCAGTACTTC
size: NA; J: TRBJ2-5; V: TRBV29-1; D: NA; CDR3: CSVEDLETQYF; DNA: TGCAGCGTTGAAGATCTAGAGACCCAGTACTTC
size: once; J: TRBJ1-2; V: TRBV4-2; D: TRBD1; CDR3: CASSQDSRGFNYGYTF; DNA: TGTGCCAGCAGCCAAGATAGCAGGGGGTTTAACTATGGCTACACCTTC
size: NA; J: TRBJ2-1; V: TRBV5-4; D: NA; CDR3: CASSTDSGNGAEQFF; DNA: TGTGCCAGCAGCACGGACAGCGGGAATGGCGCTGAGCAGTTCTTC
size: NA; J: TRBJ2-4; V: TRBV28; D: NA; CDR3: CASSFYGKNIQYF; DNA: TGTGCCAGCAGTTTTTACGGTAAAAACATTCAGTACTTC
size: NA; J: TRBJ2-3; V: TRBV5-1; D: TRBD1; CDR3: CASSILETGTTDTQYF; DNA: TGCGCCAGCAGCATCCTCGAGACAGGGACCACAGATACGCAGTATTTT
size: NA; J: TRBJ2-7; V: TRBV27; D: TRBD2; CDR3: CASSPSGSYEQYF; DNA: TGTGCCAGCAGCCCTAGCGGGAGCTACGAGCAGTACTTC
size: few; J: TRBJ1-5; V: TRBV6-1; D: NA; CDR3: CASSEDRGQPQHF; DNA: TGTGCCAGCAGTGAAGATAGGGGTCAGCCCCAGCATTTT
size: NA; J: TRBJ2-5; V: TRBV5-4; D: TRBD1; CDR3: CASSFGTGSQETQYF; DNA: TGTGCCAGCAGCTTTGGGACAGGGAGTCAAGAGACCCAGTACTTC
size: NA; J: TRBJ2-7; V: TRBV7-2; D: TRBD2; CDR3: CASSLTGREAYEQYF; DNA: TGTGCCAGCAGCTTAACTGGGAGGGAGGCCTACGAGCAGTACTTC
size: once; J: TRBJ2-6; V: TRBV13; D: TRBD2; CDR3: CASSPQPLAGGRSGANVLTF; DNA: TGTGCCAGCAGCCCCCAGCCACTAGCGGGAGGCCGCTCTGGGGCCAACGTCCTGACTTTC
size: once; J: TRBJ2-1; V: TRBV5-1; D: TRBD1; CDR3: CASSPRTGREAEQFF; DNA: TGCGCCAGCAGCCCGCGGACAGGGAGAGAGGCTGAGCAGTTCTTC
size: NA; J: TRBJ1-2; V: TRBV5-6; D: TRBD1; CDR3: CASSPDRGGPYGYTF; DNA: TGTGCCAGCAGCCCGGACAGGGGGGGTCCGTATGGCTACACCTTC
size: once; J: TRBJ1-2; V: TRBV5-6; D: TRBD1; CDR3: CASSLGTAFTNYGYTF; DNA: TGTGCCAGCAGCCTCGGGACAGCTTTCACTAACTATGGCTACACCTTC
size: once; J: TRBJ2-3; V: TRBV7-2; D: NA; CDR3: CASSPGLGFTDTQYF; DNA: TGTGCCAGCAGCCCGGGTTTAGGATTTACAGATACGCAGTATTTT
size: NA; J: TRBJ1-5; V: TRBV3-1/TRBV3-2; D: NA; CDR3: CASSHQDNQPQHF; DNA: TGTGCCAGCAGCCATCAGGACAATCAGCCCCAGCATTTT